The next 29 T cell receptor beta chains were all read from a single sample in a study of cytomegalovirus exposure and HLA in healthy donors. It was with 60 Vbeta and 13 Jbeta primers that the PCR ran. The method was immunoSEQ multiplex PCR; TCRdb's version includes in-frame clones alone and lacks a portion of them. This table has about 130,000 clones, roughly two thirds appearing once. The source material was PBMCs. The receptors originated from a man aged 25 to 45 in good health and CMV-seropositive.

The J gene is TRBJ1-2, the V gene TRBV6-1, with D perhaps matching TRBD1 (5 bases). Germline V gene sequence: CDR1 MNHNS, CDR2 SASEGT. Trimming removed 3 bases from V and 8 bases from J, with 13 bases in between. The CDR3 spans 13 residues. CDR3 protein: CASSEGRGMGYTF. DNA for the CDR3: TGTGCCAGCAGTGAGGGGCGGGGTATGGGCTACACCTTC.

The chain's CDR3 is CASSSTGRKTYEQYF. The CDR3 DNA sequence: TGTGCCAGCAGCTCTACTGGGAGGAAAACCTACGAGCAGTACTTC. The chain links TRBV5-5 to TRBJ2-7; tentative D call: TRBD2 (6 bases). Germline V lookup: CDR1 SGHKS, CDR2 YYEKEE (reference sequence). This CDR3 spans 15 amino acids. V dropped 3 bases and J dropped 2 bases, with 15 bases sitting between them.

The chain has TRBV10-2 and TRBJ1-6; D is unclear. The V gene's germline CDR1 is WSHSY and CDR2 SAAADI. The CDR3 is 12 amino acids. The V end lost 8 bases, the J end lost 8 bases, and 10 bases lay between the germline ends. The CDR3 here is CASGVSDSPLHF. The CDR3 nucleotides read TGCGCCAGCGGAGTCAGCGATTCACCCCTCCACTTT.

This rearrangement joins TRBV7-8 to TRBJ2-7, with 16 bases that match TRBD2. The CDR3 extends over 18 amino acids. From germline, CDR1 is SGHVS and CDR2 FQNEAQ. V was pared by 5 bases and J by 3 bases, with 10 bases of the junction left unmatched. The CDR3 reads CASSPGLAGGRGGYEQYF. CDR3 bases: TGTGCCAGCAGCCCGGGACTAGCGGGAGGGCGTGGTGGCTACGAGCAGTACTTC.

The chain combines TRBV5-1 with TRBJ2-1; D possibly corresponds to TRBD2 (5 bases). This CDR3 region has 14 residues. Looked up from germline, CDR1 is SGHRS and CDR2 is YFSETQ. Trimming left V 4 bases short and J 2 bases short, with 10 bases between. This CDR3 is CASSPERTYNEQFF. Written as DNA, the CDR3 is TGCGCCAGCAGCCCCGAGCGGACCTACAATGAGCAGTTCTTC.

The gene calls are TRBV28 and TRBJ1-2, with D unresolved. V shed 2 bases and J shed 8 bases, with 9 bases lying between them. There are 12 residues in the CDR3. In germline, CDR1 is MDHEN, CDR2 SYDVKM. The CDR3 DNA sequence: TGTGCCAGCAGTTTACAGGTAACCGGCTACACCTTC. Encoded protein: CASSLQVTGYTF.

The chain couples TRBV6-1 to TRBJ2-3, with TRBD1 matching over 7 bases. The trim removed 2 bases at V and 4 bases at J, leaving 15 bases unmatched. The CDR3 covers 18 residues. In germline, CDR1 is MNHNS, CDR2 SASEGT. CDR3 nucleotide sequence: TGTGCCAGCAGTGAATTTCGTTGGGGGACAGCTCTGTCAGATACGCAGTATTTT. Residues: CASSEFRWGTALSDTQYF.

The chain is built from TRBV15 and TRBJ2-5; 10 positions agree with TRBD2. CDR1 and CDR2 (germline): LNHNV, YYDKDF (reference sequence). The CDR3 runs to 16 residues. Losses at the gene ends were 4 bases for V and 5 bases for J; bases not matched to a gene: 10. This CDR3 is CATSTGEAGGLETQYF. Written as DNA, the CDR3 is TGTGCCACCAGCACAGGGGAAGCGGGAGGGCTGGAGACCCAGTACTTC.

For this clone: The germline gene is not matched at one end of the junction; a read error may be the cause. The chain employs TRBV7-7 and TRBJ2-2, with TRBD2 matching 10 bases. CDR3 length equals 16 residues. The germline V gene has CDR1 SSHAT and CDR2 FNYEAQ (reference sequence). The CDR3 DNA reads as TGTGCTAGCAGCTTGGGACTAGCGAGCAACACCGGGGAGCTGTTTTTT. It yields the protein CASSLGLASNTGELFF.

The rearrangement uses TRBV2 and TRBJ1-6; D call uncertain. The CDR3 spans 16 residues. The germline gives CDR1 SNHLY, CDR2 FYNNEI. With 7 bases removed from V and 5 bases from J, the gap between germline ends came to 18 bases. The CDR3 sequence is CASTLLGTANNSPLHF. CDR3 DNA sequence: TGTGCCAGCACCCTTCTGGGTACAGCTAATAATTCACCCCTCCACTTT.

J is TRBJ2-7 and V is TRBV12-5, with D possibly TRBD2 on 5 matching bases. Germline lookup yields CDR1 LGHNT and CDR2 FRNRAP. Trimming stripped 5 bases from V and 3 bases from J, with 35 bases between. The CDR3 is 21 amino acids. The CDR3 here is CASGAPRGWTGLGQENYEQYF. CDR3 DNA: TGTGCTAGTGGTGCTCCCCGGGGTTGGACCGGACTGGGCCAAGAAAACTACGAGCAGTACTTC.

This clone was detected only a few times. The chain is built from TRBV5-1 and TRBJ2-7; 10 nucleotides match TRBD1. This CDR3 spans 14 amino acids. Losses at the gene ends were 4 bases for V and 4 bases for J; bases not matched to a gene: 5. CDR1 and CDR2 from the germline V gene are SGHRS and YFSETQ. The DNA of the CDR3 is TGCGCCAGCAGCCTAGCGGACAGGGGGTACGAGCAGTACTTC. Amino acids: CASSLADRGYEQYF.

This chain's CDR3 is CASSSEPPGYTDTQYF. In DNA form, the CDR3 reads TGTGCCAGCAGTTCCGAACCCCCGGGATACACAGATACGCAGTATTTT. The chain is built from TRBV6-6 and TRBJ2-3; a weak D match, TRBD2 (5 bases). Germline values: CDR1 MNHNY, CDR2 SVGAGI (reference sequence). The CDR3 consists of 16 residues. V was clipped by 4 bases and J by 2 bases, with 16 bases between them.

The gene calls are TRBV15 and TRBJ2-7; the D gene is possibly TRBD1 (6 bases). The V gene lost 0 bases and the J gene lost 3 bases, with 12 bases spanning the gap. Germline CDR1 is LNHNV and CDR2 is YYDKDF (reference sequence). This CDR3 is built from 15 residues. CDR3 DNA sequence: TGTGCCACCAGCAGAGATTCGACAGGCTACTACGAGCAGTACTTC. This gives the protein CATSRDSTGYYEQYF.

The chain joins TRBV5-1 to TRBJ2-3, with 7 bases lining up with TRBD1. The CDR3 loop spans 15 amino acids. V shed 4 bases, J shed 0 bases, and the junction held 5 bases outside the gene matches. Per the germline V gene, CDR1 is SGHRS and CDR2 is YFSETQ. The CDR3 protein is CASSPQGISTDTQYF. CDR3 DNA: TGCGCCAGCAGCCCACAGGGGATTAGCACAGATACGCAGTATTTT.

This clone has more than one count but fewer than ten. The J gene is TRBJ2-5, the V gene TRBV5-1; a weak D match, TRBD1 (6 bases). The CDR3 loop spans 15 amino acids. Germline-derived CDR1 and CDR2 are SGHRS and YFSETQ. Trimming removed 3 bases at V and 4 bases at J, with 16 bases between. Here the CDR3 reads CASSSQGVRGETQYF. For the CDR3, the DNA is TGCGCCAGCAGCTCACAGGGAGTTCGAGGAGAGACCCAGTACTTC.

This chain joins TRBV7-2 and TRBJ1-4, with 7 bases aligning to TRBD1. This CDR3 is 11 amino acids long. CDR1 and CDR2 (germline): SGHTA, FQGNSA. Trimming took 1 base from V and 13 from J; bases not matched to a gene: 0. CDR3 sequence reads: CASSLDRGLFF. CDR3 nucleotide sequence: TGTGCCAGCAGCTTAGACAGGGGACTGTTTTTT.

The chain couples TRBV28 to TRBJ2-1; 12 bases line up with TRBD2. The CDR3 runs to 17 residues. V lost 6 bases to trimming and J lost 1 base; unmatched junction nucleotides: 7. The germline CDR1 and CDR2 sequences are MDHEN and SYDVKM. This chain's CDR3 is CASSKLAGGFSYNEQFF. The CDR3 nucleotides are TGTGCCAGCAGCAAACTAGCGGGAGGTTTTTCCTACAATGAGCAGTTCTTC.

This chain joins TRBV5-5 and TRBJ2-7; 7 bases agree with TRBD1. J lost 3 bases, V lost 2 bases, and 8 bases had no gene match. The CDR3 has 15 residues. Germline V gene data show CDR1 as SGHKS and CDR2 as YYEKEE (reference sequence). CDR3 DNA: TGTGCCAGCAGCTTAGGGACAGATACATTCTACGAGCAGTACTTC. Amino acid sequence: CASSLGTDTFYEQYF. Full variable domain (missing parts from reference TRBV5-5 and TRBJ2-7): DAGVTQSPTHLIKTRGQQVTLRCSPISGHKSVSWYQQVLGQGPQFIFQYYEKEERGRGNFPDRFSARQFPNYSSELNVNALLLGDSALYLCASSLGTDTFYEQYFGPGTRLTVT.

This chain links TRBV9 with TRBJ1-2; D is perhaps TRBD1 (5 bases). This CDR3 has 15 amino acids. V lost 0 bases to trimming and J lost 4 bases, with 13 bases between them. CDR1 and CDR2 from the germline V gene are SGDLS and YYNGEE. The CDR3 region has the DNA TGTGCCAGCAGCGTAGGAGCCGGACACCGCTATGGCTACACCTTC. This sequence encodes CASSVGAGHRYGYTF.

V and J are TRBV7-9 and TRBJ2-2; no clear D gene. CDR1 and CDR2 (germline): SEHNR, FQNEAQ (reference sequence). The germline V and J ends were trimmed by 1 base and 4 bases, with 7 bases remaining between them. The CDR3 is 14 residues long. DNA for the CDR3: TGTGCCAGCAGCTTAGTGGGCACCACCGGGGAGCTGTTTTTT. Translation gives CASSLVGTTGELFF.

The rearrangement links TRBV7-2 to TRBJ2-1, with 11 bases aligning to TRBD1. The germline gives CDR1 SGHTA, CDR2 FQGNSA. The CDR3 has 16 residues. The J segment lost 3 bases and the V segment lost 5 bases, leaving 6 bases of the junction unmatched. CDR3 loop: CASSHTGTGGYNEQFF. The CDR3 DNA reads TGTGCCAGCAGCCATACCGGGACAGGGGGCTACAATGAGCAGTTCTTC.

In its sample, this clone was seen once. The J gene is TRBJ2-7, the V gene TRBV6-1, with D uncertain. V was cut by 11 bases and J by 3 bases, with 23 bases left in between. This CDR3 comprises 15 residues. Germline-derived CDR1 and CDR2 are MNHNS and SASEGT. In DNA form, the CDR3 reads TGTGCCGGCGGTTTATGGCGAGTCGGAAACTACGAGCAGTACTTC. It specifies CAGGLWRVGNYEQYF.

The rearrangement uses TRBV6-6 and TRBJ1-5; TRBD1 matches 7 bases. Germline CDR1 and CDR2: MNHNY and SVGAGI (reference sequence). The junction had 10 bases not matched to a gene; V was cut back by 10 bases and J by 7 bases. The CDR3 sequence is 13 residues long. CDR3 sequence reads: CATSSTGEQPQHF. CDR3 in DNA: TGTGCCACCTCGAGCACAGGGGAGCAGCCCCAGCATTTT.

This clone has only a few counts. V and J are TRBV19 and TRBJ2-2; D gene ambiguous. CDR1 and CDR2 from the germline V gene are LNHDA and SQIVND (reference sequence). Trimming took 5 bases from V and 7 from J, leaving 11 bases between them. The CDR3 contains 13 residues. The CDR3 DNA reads TGTGCCAGTAGTTCGGCGGATGGCGGGGAGCTGTTTTTT. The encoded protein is CASSSADGGELFF.

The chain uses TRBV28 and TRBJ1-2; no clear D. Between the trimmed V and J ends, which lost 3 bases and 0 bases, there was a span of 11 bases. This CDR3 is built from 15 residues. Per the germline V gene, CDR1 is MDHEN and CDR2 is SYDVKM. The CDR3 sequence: CASSLWADTNYGYTF. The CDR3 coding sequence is TGTGCCAGCAGTTTGTGGGCAGATACTAACTATGGCTACACCTTC.

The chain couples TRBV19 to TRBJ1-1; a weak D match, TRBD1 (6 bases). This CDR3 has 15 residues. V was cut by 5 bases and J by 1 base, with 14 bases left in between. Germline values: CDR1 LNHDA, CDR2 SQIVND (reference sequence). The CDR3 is CASSHDRMKNTEAFF. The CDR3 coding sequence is TGTGCCAGTAGTCACGACAGGATGAAGAACACTGAAGCTTTCTTT.

CDR3 sequence reads: CASSYSRTGLAQYF. In DNA, the CDR3 is TGTGCCAGCAGTTACTCCCGGACAGGGCTGGCGCAGTACTTC. The chain is built from TRBV6-5 and TRBJ2-7; 8 bases agree with TRBD1. Germline V CDR1 and CDR2: MNHEY, SVGAGI. Germline trimming cut 0 bases from V and 9 bases from J; bases unmatched to any gene: 7. CDR3 length: 14 residues.

CDR3 coding DNA: TGCGCCAGCAGCTTCGGAGCGGGAGCGAAAGAGCAGTACTTC. Amino acids: CASSFGAGAKEQYF. The chain combines TRBV5-1 with TRBJ2-7, with 8 bases lining up with TRBD2. V shed 2 bases and J 7 bases; nucleotides not matched to a gene: 8. The CDR3 loop spans 14 amino acids. From germline, CDR1 is SGHRS and CDR2 YFSETQ. Full variable domain (missing parts from reference TRBV5-1 and TRBJ2-7): KAGVTQTPRYLIKTRGQQVTLSCSPISGHRSVSWYQQTPGQGLQFLFEYFSETQRNKGNFPGRFSGRQFSNSRSEMNVSTLELGDSALYLCASSFGAGAKEQYFGPGTRLTVT.